Listed below are T cell receptor beta chains from one sample, sequenced in a study of read filtering for tumor transcriptome and immune sequencing. TCRdb analysed the reads with MiXCR anew, one entry per CDR3 protein. The sample carries around 140,000 distinct CDR3 sequences, around 13% recorded once. Sequencing was carried out using a population of CD138-negative cells sorted from bone marrow. These receptors were collected from a donor over 35 with multiple myeloma. Both conserved end residues are part of each CDR3. Each record gives: D gene, clone size, V gene, J gene, CDR3 DNA, CDR3 protein. A D gene is named only where the DNA matches it firmly. Sizes are listed as once, few, many, or a class for an expanded clone.

d_gene: NA; abundance: many; v_gene: TRBV6-2/TRBV6-3; j_gene: TRBJ2-1; CDR3nt: TGTGCCAGCAGTTACTCGGGACAAACTTACAATGAGCAGTTCTTC; CDR3aa: CASSYSGQTYNEQFF
d_gene: NA; abundance: many; v_gene: TRBV7-9; j_gene: TRBJ1-1; CDR3nt: TGTGCCAGCAGCTTAAGTTCAGTTACTGAAGCTTTCTTT; CDR3aa: CASSLSSVTEAFF
d_gene: NA; abundance: many; v_gene: TRBV29-1; j_gene: TRBJ2-3; CDR3nt: TGCAGCGTTGATCCGAGCACAGATACGCAGTATTTT; CDR3aa: CSVDPSTDTQYF
d_gene: NA; abundance: few; v_gene: TRBV20-1; j_gene: TRBJ2-1; CDR3nt: TGCAGTGCTAGAGATGGCCACCCCCTGGACAAATACAATGAGCAGTTCTTC; CDR3aa: CSARDGHPLDKYNEQFF
d_gene: TRBD2; abundance: few; v_gene: TRBV24-1; j_gene: TRBJ2-1; CDR3nt: TGTGCCACCAGTGATTATGGGACTAGCGGGAGGGCGGAGCAGTTCTTC; CDR3aa: CATSDYGTSGRAEQFF
d_gene: TRBD2; abundance: many; v_gene: TRBV28; j_gene: TRBJ2-5; CDR3nt: TGTGCCAGCACTTTAGCGGGGCAAGAGACCCAGTACTTC; CDR3aa: CASTLAGQETQYF
d_gene: NA; abundance: many; v_gene: TRBV27; j_gene: TRBJ1-5; CDR3nt: TGTGCCAGCAGTTTATCGATCGGGTGGGGTCAGCCCCAGCATTTT; CDR3aa: CASSLSIGWGQPQHF
d_gene: TRBD1; abundance: many; v_gene: TRBV20-1; j_gene: TRBJ2-7; CDR3nt: TGCAGTGCTAGAATACCTCGGACAGGGAACTCCTACGAGCAGTACTTC; CDR3aa: CSARIPRTGNSYEQYF
d_gene: TRBD2; abundance: many; v_gene: TRBV29-1; j_gene: TRBJ2-7; CDR3nt: TGCAGCGTTTTAATAGGACTAGCCTACGAGCAGTACTTC; CDR3aa: CSVLIGLAYEQYF
d_gene: NA; abundance: few; v_gene: TRBV13; j_gene: TRBJ1-1; CDR3nt: TGTGCCAGCAGCGGCCGCCTGTGGAGCACTGAAGCTTTCTTT; CDR3aa: CASSGRLWSTEAFF
d_gene: TRBD2; abundance: many; v_gene: TRBV4-3; j_gene: TRBJ2-7; CDR3nt: TGCGCCAGCAGCCAAGATTGGCTAGCGGGAGGCGAGCAGTACTTC; CDR3aa: CASSQDWLAGGEQYF
d_gene: NA; abundance: many; v_gene: TRBV5-1; j_gene: TRBJ2-7; CDR3nt: TGCGCCAGCACAGACCCAAGCTCCTACGAGCAGTACTTC; CDR3aa: CASTDPSSYEQYF
d_gene: NA; abundance: many; v_gene: TRBV19; j_gene: TRBJ2-7; CDR3nt: TGTGCCAGTAGTATCGGACAGAGCTCCTACGAGCAGTACTTC; CDR3aa: CASSIGQSSYEQYF
d_gene: NA; abundance: many; v_gene: TRBV4-1; j_gene: TRBJ2-1; CDR3nt: TGCGCCAGCAGCCAAGGCGACAATGAGCAGTTCTTC; CDR3aa: CASSQGDNEQFF
d_gene: TRBD2; abundance: many; v_gene: TRBV29-1; j_gene: TRBJ2-1; CDR3nt: TGCAGCGTTGAAGTATTACTAGCGGGAGTGCGAAATGAGCAGTTCTTC; CDR3aa: CSVEVLLAGVRNEQFF
d_gene: NA; abundance: many; v_gene: TRBV19; j_gene: TRBJ1-2; CDR3nt: TGTGCCAGTAGTATAACCCCATCAGGATCCCATGGCTACACCTTC; CDR3aa: CASSITPSGSHGYTF
d_gene: NA; abundance: many; v_gene: TRBV6-6; j_gene: TRBJ1-1; CDR3nt: TGTGCCAGCAGTTACGCACAGGTCCGGGTGCACACTGAAGCTTTCTTT; CDR3aa: CASSYAQVRVHTEAFF
d_gene: NA; abundance: once; v_gene: TRBV7-2; j_gene: TRBJ1-1; CDR3nt: TGTGCCAGCAGCTTAGCCCGGTCTCAAGAAAAGGATTTCTTT; CDR3aa: CASSLARSQEKDFF
d_gene: NA; abundance: many; v_gene: TRBV12-3/TRBV12-4; j_gene: TRBJ2-1; CDR3nt: TGTGCCAGCACCCCCGGTTCTTCCTACAATGAGCAGTTCTTC; CDR3aa: CASTPGSSYNEQFF